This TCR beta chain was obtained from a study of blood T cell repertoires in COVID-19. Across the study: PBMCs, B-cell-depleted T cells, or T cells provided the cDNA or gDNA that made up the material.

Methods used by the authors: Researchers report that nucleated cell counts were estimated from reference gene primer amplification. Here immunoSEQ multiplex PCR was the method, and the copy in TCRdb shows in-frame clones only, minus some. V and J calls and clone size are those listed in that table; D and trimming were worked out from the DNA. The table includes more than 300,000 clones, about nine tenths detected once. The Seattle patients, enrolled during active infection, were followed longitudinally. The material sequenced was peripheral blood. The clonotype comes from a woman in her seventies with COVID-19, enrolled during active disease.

The chain's CDR3 is CASSLLDRADTEAFF. The CDR3 DNA reads as TGTGCCAGCAGCTTGTTGGACAGGGCGGACACTGAAGCTTTCTTT. The chain has TRBV5-6 and TRBJ1-1; 8 bases line up with TRBD1. CDR3 length: 15 amino acids. The V segment lost 1 base and the J segment 3 bases; nucleotides outside the gene matches: 5. From germline, CDR1 is SGHDT and CDR2 YYEEEE. The full variable domain, completed using reference TRBV5-6 and TRBJ1-1, is DAGVTQSPTHLIKTRGQQVTLRCSPKSGHDTVSWYQQALGQGPQFIFQYYEEEERQRGNFPDRFSGHQFPNYSSELNVNALLLGDSALYLCASSLLDRADTEAFFGQGTRLTVV.